This entry is about one T cell receptor beta chain. Sequencing used immunoSEQ multiplex PCR; TCRdb keeps in-frame clones, though not all of them. The table has about 2,400 clones, just over 95% seen once. The data are from a study of control samples from healthy donors and cancer patients. V gave up 3 bases and J gave up 0 bases; unmatched junction bases: 7. CDR3 size: 16 residues. Germline CDR1 reads DFQATT; CDR2 reads SNEGSKA (reference sequence). Material: PBMCs. This sequence joins TRBV20-1 and TRBJ1-1; 10 bases are a match to TRBD1. This receptor was taken from a man in his 70s with head and neck cancer. The CDR3 is CSASGGQGSLNTEAFF. The CDR3 bases are TGCAGTGCTAGTGGGGGACAGGGGAGCTTGAACACTGAAGCTTTCTTT.